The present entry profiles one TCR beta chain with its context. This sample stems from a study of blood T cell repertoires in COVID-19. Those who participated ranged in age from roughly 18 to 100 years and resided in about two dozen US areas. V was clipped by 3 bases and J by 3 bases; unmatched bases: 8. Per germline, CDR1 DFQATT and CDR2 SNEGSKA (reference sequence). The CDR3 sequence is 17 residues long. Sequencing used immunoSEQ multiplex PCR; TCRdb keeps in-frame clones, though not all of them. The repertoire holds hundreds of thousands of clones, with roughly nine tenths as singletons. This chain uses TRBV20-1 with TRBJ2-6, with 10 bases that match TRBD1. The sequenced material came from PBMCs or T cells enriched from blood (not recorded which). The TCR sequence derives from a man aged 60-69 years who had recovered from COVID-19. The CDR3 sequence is CSASGDRGPDGANVLTF. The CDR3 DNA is TGCAGTGCTAGTGGGGACAGGGGTCCTGATGGGGCCAACGTCCTGACTTTC.